The clone carrying this T cell receptor (beta chain) was recorded once. Its antigen remains unknown. This entry is derived from a study of CD8 T cells in Susac syndrome. Reverse transcription used about 0.5 to 1 ug RNA and random hexamers. An immunoSEQ multiplex PCR generated amplified TCR beta CDR3 products spanning 54 Vbeta and 13 Jbeta. MiXCR, run by TCRdb on the immunoSEQ multiplex PCR reads, gives a single entry per CDR3 protein. The data hold fewer than 150,000 distinct CDR3 sequences, with 94% observed a single time. V gave up 5 bases and J gave up 10 bases; unmatched junction bases: 8. Germline V gives CDR1 MNHNS, CDR2 SASEGT. The CDR3 extends over 14 amino acids. The authors sequenced TCR beta from blood CD8+ and CD4+ T cells. Negative isolation was used for CD8+ and CD4+ T cells, and FACS enrichment was applied to TEMRA cells. The study's findings and limits: The study recognized that the number of individuals in its TCR sequencing and HLA analysis was relatively small.

What was sequenced was CD8+ T cells from PBMCs. The chain carries TRBV6-1 and TRBJ2-7, with 13 bases identical to TRBD2. The clonotype comes from a human donor in good health. The CDR3 bases are TGTGCCAGCAGTAAAGGACTAGCGGGAGAAGATCAGTACTTC. Translating gives CASSKGLAGEDQYF.